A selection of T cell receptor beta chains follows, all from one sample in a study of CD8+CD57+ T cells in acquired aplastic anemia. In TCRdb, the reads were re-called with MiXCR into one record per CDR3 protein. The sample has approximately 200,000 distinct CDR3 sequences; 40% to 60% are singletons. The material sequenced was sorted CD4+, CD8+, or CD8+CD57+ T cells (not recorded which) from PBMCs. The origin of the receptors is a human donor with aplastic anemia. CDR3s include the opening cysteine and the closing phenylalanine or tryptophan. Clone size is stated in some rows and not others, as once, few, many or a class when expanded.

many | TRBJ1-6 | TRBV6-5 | CASSPIYNSPLHF
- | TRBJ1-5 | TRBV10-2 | CASRTTGQNEHF
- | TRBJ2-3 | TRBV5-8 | CASRLDRDRADTQYF
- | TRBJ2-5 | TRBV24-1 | CATSGRGQAQETQYF
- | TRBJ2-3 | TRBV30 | CAWTADRPATDTQYF
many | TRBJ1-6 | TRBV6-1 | CASIVGNSPLHF
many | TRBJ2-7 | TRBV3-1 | CASSTDRGGTEQYF
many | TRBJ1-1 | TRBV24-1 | CATSDPITTANTEAFF
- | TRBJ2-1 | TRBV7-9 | CASTAGGPLNEQFF
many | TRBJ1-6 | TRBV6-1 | CASSTPTGLGSPLHF
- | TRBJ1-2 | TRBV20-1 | CSVEQGSPDYGYTF
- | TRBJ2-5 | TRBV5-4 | CASSPTDREETQYF
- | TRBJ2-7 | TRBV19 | CASSITQGSYEQYF
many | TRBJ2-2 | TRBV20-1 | CSARQAGVGELFF
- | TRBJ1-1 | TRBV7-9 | CVSSPGQARYTEAFF
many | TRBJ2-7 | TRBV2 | CASSERTTSYEQYF
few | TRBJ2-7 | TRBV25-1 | CASSPGGSYEQYF
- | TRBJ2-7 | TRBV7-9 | CASRPGTGGYEQYF
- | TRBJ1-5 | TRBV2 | CASTQGHLSNQPQHF
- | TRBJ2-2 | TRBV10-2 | CASSAGTGPIGEPFF
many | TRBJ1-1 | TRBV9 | CASSVAIQDHTEAFF
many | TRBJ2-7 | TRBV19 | CASSIGTASYEQYF
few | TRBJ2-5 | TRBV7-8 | CASSPPGLAGEQETQYF
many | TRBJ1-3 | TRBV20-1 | CSAFAGQTGNTIYF
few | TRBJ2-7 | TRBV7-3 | CASSPQTGTEYF
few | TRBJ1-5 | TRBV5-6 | CASSLVGRGRGETQHF
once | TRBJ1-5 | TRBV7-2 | CASSPQITSNQPQHF
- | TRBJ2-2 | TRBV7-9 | CASSFYGAGAGELVF
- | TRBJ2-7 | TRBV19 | CASSITSSSEQYF
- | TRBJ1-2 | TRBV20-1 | CSARSTANYGYTF
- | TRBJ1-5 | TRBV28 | CASSLRGAEGNQPQHF
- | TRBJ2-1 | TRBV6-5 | CACSYGSGVAYNEQFF
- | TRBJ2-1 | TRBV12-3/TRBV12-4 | CASSPKARTSGGANEQFF
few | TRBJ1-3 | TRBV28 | CASSPNRQGNTIYF
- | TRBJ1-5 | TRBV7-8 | CASNYLDSNQPQHF
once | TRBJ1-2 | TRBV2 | CASSEDRLFNYGYTF
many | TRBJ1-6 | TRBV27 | CASSLNGSPLHF
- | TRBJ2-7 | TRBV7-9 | CASHPGDRPYEQYF
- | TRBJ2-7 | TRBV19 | CASSQQGGEHEQYF
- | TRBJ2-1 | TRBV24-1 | CATSDPGQGNNEQFF
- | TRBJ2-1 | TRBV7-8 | CASSSPGGNEQFF
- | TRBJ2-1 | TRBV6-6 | CASRGRGSSRAYNEQFF
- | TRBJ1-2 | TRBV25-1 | CASSEFSPDTGPANYGYTF
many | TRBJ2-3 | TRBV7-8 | CASSLLSSSDTQYF